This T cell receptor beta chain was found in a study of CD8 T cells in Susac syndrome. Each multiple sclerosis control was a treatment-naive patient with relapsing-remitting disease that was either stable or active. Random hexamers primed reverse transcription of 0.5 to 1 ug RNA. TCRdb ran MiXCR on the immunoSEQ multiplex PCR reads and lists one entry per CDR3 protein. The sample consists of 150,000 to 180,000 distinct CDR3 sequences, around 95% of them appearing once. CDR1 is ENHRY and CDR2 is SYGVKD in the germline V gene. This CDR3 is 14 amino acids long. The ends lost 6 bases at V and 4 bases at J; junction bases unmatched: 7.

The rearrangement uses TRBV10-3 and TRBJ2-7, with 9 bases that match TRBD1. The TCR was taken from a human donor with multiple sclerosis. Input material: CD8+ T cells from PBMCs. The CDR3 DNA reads TGTGCCATCAGGGAACAGGGGGCATTGTACGAGCAGTACTTC. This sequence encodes CAIREQGALYEQYF.